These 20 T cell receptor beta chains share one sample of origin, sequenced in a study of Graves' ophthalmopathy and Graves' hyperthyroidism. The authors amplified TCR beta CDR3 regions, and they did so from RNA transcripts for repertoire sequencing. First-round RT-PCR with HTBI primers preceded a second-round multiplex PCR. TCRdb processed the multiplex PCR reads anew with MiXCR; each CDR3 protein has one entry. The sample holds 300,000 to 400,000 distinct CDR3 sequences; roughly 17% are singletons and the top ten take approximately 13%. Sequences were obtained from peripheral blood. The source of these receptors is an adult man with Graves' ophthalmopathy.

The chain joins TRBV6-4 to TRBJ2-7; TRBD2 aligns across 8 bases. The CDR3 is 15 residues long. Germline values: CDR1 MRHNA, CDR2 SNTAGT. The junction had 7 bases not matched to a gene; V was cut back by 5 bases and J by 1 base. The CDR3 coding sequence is TGTGCCAGCAGTTACACTACTAGCGGTTCCTACGAGCAGTACTTC. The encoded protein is CASSYTTSGSYEQYF.

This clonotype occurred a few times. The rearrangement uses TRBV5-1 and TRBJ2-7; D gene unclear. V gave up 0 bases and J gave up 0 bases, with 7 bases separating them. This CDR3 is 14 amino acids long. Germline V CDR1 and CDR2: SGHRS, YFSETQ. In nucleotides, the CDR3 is TGCGCCAGCAGCTTGGACCTGAGCTCCTACGAGCAGTACTTC. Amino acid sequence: CASSLDLSSYEQYF.

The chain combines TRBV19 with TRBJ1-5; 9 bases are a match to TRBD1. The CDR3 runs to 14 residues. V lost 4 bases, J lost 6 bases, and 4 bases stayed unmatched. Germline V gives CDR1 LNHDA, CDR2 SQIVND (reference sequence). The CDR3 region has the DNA TGTGCCAGTAGTACCACAGGGGGCGGTCAGCCCCAGCATTTT. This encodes CASSTTGGGQPQHF.

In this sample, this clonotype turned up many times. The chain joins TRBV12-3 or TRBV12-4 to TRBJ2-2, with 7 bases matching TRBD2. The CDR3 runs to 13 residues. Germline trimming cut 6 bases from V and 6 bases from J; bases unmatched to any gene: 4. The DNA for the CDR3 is TGTGCCAGCAGATGGGGGGGTGCCGGGGAGCTGTTTTTT. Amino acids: CASRWGGAGELFF.

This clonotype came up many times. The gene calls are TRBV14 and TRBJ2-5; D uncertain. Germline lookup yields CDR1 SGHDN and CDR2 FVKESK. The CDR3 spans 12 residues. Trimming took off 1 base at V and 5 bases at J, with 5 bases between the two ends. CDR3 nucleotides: TGTGCCAGCAGCCAAGCGTGGGAGACCCAGTACTTC. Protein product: CASSQAWETQYF.

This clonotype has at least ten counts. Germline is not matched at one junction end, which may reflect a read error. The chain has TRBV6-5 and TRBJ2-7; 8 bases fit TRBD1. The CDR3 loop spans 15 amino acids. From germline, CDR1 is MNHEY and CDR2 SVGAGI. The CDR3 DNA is TGTGCCAGCAGTAACTCCGGGACAGGAAATTACGAGCAGTACTTC. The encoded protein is CASSNSGTGNYEQYF.

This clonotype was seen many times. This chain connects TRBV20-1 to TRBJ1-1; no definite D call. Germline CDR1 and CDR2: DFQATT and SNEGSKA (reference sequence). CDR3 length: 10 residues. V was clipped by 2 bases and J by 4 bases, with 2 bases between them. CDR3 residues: CSARLTEAFF. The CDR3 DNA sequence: TGCAGTGCTAGACTCACTGAAGCTTTCTTT.

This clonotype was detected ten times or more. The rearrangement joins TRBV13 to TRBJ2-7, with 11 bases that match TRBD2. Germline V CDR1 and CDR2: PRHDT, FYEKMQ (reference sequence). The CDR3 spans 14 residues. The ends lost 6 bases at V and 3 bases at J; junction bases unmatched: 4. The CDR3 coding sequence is TGTGCCAGCAGGGAACTAGCGGGAGACTACGAGCAGTACTTC. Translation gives CASRELAGDYEQYF.

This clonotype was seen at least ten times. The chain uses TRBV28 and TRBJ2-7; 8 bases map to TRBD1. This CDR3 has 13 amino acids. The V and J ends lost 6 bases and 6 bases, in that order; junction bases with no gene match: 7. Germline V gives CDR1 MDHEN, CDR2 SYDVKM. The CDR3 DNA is TGTGCCAGCAGACGGACAGGGCCCCTCGAGCAGTACTTC. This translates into CASRRTGPLEQYF.

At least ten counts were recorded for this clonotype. In DNA, the CDR3 is TGTGCCAGCAGCTTATGGATCAACACCGGGGAGCTGTTTTTT. The encoded protein is CASSLWINTGELFF. The rearrangement joins TRBV7-2 to TRBJ2-2, with D uncertain. This CDR3 is 14 amino acids long. In germline, CDR1 is SGHTA, CDR2 FQGNSA. Trimming pared 2 bases from V and 2 bases from J, leaving 6 bases between.

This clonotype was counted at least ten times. The CDR3 reads CASSDDRDANYGYTF. For the CDR3, the DNA is TGTGCCAGCAGTGATGACAGGGACGCCAACTATGGCTACACCTTC. The gene calls are TRBV6-1 and TRBJ1-2; 7 positions agree with TRBD1. The J segment lost 2 bases and the V segment lost 3 bases, leaving 6 bases of the junction unmatched. Germline values: CDR1 MNHNS, CDR2 SASEGT. The CDR3 totals 15 residues.

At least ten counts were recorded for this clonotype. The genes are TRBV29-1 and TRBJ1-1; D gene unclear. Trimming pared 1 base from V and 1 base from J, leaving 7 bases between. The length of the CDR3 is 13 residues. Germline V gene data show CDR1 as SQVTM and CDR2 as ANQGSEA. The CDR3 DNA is TGCAGCGTTGAAGTTTCGGCGAACACTGAAGCTTTCTTT. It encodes CSVEVSANTEAFF.

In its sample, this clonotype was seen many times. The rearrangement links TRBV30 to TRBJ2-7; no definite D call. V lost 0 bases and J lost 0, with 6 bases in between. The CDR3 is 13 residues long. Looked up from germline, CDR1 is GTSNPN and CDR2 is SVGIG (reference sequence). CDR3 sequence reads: CAWSVYSSYEQYF. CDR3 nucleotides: TGTGCCTGGAGTGTATACAGCTCCTACGAGCAGTACTTC.

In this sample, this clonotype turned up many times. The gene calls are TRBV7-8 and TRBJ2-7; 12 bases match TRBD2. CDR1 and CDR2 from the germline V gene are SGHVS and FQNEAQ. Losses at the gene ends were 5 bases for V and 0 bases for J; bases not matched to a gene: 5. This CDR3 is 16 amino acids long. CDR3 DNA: TGTGCCAGCAGCCCTCGGACTAGCGGGGTCTCCTACGAGCAGTACTTC. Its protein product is CASSPRTSGVSYEQYF.

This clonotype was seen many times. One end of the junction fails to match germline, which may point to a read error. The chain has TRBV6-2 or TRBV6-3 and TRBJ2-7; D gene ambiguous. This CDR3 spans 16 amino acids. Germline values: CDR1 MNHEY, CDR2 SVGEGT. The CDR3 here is CASSHLYSDVSCEQYF. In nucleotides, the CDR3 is TGTGCCAGCAGTCACCTTTACAGCGATGTTTCCTGCGAGCAGTACTTC.

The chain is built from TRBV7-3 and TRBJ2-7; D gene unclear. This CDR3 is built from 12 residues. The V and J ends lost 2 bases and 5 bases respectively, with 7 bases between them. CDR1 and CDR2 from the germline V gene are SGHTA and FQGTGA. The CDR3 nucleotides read TGTGCCAGCAGCTTAGGATTCGACGAGCAGTACTTC. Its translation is CASSLGFDEQYF.

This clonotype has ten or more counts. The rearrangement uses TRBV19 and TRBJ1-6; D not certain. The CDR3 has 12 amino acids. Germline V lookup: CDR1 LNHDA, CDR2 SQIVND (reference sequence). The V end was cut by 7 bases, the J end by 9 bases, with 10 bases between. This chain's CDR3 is CASTSRRSPLHF. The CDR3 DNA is TGTGCCAGTACCTCCCGCCGTTCACCCCTCCACTTT.

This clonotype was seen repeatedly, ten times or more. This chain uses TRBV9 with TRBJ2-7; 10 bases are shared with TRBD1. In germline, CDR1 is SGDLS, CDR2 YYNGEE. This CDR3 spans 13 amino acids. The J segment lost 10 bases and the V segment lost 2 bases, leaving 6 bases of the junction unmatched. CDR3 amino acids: CASSVRDRGEQYF. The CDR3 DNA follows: TGTGCCAGCAGCGTCCGGGACAGGGGAGAACAGTACTTC.

Written as DNA, the CDR3 is TGTGCCAGCAGTTCGCAGGGGTTTGGTGGCTACACCTTC. Translated: CASSSQGFGGYTF. The chain is built from TRBV6-5 and TRBJ1-2, with D possibly TRBD1 on 6 matching bases. This CDR3 region has 13 residues. The germline V and J ends were trimmed by 4 bases and 7 bases, with 13 bases remaining between them. CDR1 is MNHEY and CDR2 is SVGAGI in the germline V gene.

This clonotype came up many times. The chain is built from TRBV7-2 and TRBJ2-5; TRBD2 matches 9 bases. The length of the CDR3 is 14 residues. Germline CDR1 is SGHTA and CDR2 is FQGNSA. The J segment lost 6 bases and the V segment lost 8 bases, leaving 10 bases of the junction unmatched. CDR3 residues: CASSSLRGGKTQYF. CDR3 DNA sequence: TGTGCCAGCTCCTCATTGCGGGGGGGGAAGACCCAGTACTTC.